This paragraph covers one T cell receptor beta chain sequence. The record originates from a study of blood T cell repertoires in COVID-19. Turning to the study itself: T cells, B-cell-depleted T cells, or PBMCs supplied cDNA or gDNA.

Trimming at V came to 3 bases and at J to 2 bases, leaving 10 bases not matched to a gene. The CDR3 spans 18 residues. Germline CDR1 is MDHEN and CDR2 is SYDVKM. In the original workflow: Estimation of nucleated cell counts relied on the amplification of reference gene primers. Using immunoSEQ multiplex PCR, the repertoire was profiled, and TCRdb retains in-frame clones only, with some absent. V and J calls and clone size are those listed in that table; D and trimming were worked out from the DNA. The profile covers around 60,000 clones, with over 75% appearing a single time and roughly 4% taken by the ten largest.

The sequence came from a human donor in a cohort sampled during active COVID-19. The chain combines TRBV28 with TRBJ2-3; 11 nucleotides align to TRBD2. Sequencing used peripheral blood. The CDR3 nucleotides are TGTGCCAGCAGTTTCACCCTCAAACTAGCGGGAGACACAGATACGCAGTATTTT. It yields the protein CASSFTLKLAGDTDTQYF.